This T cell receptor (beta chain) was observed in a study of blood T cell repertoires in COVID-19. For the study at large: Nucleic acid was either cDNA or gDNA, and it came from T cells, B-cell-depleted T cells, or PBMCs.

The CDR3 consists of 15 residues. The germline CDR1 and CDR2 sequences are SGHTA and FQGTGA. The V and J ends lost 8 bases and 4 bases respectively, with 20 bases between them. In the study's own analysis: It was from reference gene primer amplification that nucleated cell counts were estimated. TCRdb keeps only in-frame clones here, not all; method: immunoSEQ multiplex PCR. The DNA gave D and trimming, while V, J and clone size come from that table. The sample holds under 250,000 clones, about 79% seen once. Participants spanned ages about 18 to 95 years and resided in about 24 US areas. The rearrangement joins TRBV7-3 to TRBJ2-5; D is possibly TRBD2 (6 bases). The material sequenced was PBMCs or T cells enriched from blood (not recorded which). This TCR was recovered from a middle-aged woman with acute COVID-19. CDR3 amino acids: CASGGGAGLVETQYF. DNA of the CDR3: TGTGCCAGCGGTGGTGGCGCGGGGCTGGTAGAGACCCAGTACTTC.